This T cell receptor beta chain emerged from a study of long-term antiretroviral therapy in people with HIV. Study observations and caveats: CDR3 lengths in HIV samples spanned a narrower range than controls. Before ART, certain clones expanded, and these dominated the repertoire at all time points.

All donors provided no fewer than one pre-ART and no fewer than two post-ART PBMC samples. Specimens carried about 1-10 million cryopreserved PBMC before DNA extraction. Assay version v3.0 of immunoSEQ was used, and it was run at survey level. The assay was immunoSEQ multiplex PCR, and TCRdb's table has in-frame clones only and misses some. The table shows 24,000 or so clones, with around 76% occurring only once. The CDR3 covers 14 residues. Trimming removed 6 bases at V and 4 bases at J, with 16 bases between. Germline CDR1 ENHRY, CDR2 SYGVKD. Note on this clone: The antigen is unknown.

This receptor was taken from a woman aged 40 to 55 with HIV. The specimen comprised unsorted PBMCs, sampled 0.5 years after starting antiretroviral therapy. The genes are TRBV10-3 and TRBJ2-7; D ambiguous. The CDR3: CAIRNNGREYEQYF. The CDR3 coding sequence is TGTGCCATCAGAAACAACGGGCGCGAGTACGAGCAGTACTTC.